Reported below is one T cell receptor (beta chain). This sample is part of a study of blood T cell repertoires in COVID-19. In the study overall: Samples came from the United States, Italy and Spain, spanning acute and convalescent COVID-19. Sample material is recorded as cDNA or gDNA derived from T cells, B-cell-depleted T cells, or PBMCs.

Original data processing: Reference gene primer amplification in the assay estimated nucleated cell counts. Some clones are missing from TCRdb's copy, which holds only in-frame ones; the method was immunoSEQ multiplex PCR. V and J calls and clone size are given by that table; D and trimming were obtained from the DNA. The table shows about 220,000 clones, with around 80% occurring only once. CDR1 and CDR2 from the germline V gene are MNHEY and SVGAGI. The ends lost 5 bases at V and 4 bases at J; junction bases unmatched: 6. The length of the CDR3 is 14 residues. The sequenced sample was peripheral blood. The rearrangement joins TRBV6-5 to TRBJ2-3; 7 bases agree with TRBD1. The receptor was derived from a woman aged 60-75 years who had recovered from COVID-19. The CDR3, as DNA: TGTGCCAGCAGTAAATGGGACAGCGCAGATACGCAGTATTTT. Translating it yields CASSKWDSADTQYF.